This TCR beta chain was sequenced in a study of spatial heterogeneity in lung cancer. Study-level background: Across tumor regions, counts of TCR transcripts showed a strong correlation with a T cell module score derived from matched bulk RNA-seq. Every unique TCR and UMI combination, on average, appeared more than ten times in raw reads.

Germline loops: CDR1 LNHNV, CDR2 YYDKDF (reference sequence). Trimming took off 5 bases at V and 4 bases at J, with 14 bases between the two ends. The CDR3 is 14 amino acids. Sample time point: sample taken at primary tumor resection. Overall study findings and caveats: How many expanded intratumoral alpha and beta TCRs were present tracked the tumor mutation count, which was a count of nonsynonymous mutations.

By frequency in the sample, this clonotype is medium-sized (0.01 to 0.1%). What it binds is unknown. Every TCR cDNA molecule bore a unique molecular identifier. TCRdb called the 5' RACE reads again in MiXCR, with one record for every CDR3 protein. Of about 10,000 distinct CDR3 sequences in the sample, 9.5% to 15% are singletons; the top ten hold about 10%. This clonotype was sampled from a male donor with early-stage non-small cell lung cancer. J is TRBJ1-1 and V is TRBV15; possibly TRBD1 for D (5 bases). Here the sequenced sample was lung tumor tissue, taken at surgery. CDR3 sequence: CATSPPGGGTEAFF. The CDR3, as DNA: TGTGCCACCAGCCCCCCCGGGGGGGGCACTGAAGCTTTCTTT.